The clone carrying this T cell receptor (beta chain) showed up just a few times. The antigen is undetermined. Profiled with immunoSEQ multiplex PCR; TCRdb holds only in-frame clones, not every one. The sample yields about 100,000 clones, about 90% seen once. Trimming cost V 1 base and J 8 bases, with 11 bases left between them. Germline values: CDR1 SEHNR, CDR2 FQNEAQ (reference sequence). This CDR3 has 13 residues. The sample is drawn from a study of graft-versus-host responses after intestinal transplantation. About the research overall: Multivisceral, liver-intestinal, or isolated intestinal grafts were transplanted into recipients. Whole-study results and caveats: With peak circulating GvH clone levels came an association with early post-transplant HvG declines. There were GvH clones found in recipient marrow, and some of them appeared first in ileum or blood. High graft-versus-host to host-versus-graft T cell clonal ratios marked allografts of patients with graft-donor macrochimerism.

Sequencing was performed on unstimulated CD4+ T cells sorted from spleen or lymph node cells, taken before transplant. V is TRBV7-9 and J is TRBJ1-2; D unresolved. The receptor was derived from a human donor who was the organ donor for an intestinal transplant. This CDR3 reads CASSLGMVQGYTF. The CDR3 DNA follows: TGTGCCAGCAGCTTAGGGATGGTGCAAGGCTACACCTTC.